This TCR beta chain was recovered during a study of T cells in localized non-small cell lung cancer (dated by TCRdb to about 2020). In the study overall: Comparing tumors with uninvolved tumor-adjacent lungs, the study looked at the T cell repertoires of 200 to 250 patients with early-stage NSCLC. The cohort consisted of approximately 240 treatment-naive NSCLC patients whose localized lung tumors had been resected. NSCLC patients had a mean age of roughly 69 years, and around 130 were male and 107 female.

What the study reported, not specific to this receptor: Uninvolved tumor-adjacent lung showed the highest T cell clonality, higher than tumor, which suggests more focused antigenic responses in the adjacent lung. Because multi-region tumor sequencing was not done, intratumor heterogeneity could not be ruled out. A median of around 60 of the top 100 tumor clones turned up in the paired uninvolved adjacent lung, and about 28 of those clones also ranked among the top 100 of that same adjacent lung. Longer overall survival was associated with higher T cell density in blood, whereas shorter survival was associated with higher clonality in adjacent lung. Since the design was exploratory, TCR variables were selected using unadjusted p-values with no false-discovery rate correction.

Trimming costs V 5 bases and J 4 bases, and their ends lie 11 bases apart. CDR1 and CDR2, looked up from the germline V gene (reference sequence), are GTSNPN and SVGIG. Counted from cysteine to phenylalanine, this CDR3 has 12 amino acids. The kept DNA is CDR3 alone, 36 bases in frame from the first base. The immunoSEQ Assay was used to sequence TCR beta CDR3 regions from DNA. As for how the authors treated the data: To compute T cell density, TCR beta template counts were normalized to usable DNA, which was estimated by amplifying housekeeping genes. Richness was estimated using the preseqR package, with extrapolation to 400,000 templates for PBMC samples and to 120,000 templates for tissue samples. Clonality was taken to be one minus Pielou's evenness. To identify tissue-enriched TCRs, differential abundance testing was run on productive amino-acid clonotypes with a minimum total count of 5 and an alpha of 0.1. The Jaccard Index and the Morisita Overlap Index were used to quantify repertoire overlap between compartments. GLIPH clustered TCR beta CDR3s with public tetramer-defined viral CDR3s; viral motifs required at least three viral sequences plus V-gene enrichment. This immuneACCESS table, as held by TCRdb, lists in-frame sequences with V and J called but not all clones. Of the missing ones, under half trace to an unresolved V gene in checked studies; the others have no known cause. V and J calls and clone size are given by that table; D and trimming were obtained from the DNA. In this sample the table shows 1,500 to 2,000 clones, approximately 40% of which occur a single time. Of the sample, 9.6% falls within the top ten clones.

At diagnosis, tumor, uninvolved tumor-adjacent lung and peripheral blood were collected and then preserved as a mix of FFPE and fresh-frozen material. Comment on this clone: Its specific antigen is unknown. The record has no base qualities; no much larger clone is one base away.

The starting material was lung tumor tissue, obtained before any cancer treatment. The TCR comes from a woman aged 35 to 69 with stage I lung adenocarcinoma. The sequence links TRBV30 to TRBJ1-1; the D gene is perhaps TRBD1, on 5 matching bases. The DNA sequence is TGTGCCTGGGCCTCAGGGATCACTGAAGCTTTCTTT. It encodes CAWASGITEAFF.